The 2 T cell receptor beta chains presented below share a single source sample, sequenced in a study of patients and donors after allogeneic stem cell transplantation. TCRdb processed the RT-PCR reads anew with MiXCR; each CDR3 protein has one entry. The repertoire holds approximately 150,000 distinct CDR3 sequences, approximately 30% seen once, with about 3% in the top ten. Sequenced sample: blood, either unsorted or a sorted T cell fraction (not recorded which). All receptors derive from a human donor who was either an allogeneic HSCT recipient or a stem cell or donor lymphocyte infusion donor (not recorded which). It is not recorded whose cells these are; they may come from a transplant donor.

CDR3: CASSLVAETEAFF. The CDR3 DNA follows: TGTGCCAGCAGCTTAGTGGCGGAGACTGAAGCTTTCTTT. The chain recombines TRBV7-9 with TRBJ1-1, with D unresolved. Per germline, CDR1 SEHNR and CDR2 FQNEAQ (reference sequence). The CDR3 totals 13 residues. V was pared by 1 base and J by 5 bases, with 8 bases between.

V usage is TRBV20-1 and J usage is TRBJ2-6, with a tentative D call TRBD1 (6 bases). V lost 6 bases to trimming and J lost 0 bases, with 15 bases between them. Germline V gives CDR1 DFQATT, CDR2 SNEGSKA (reference sequence). CDR3 length equals 16 residues. CDR3 amino acids: CSATGITSSGANVLTF. The DNA for the CDR3 is TGCAGTGCCACAGGGATTACGTCCTCTGGGGCCAACGTCCTGACTTTC.